The next 27 T cell receptor beta chains were all read from a single sample in a study of blood T cells in healthy people across ages. The use of a sample-barcoded 5' primer and a J-beta primer mix characterized a second PCR of roughly 7 to 12 cycles. A single record per CDR3 protein comes from TCRdb applying MiXCR to the 5' RACE reads. The repertoire holds a few hundred thousand distinct CDR3 sequences, with about 49% as singletons. Sequenced sample: blood. These receptors came from a man in his 60s in good health.

This chain connects TRBV19 to TRBJ2-5; D may be TRBD2 (6 bases). Germline-derived CDR1 and CDR2 are LNHDA and SQIVND (reference sequence). Trimming stripped 8 bases from V and 9 bases from J, with 16 bases between. There are 12 residues in the CDR3. CDR3 protein: CASQVAGGAQYF. The CDR3 DNA is TGTGCCAGTCAGGTAGCCGGCGGGGCCCAGTACTTC.

DNA of the CDR3: TGTGCCAGCAGCTTAACGGGGGCGCTTGGCTACACCTTC. Its translation: CASSLTGALGYTF. The chain carries TRBV13 and TRBJ1-2; TRBD1 is a possible D gene (6 bases). Germline CDR1 reads PRHDT; CDR2 reads FYEKMQ (reference sequence). V shed 2 bases and J shed 7 bases, with 11 bases lying between them. CDR3 length: 13 amino acids.

The chain links TRBV4-3 to TRBJ2-7, with D possibly TRBD2 on 6 matching bases. CDR3 length: 17 residues. Looked up from germline, CDR1 is LGHNA and CDR2 is YSLEER. Between the trimmed V and J ends, which lost 0 bases and 7 bases, there was a span of 22 bases. This chain's CDR3 is CASSQDLGGVGYNEQYF. Here the CDR3 DNA reads TGCGCCAGCAGCCAAGATCTTGGAGGGGTCGGTTACAATGAGCAGTACTTC.

This clonotype has a handful of counts. Here the CDR3 reads CSVGDSSTDTQYF. The DNA of the CDR3 is TGCAGCGTTGGGGACAGCTCCACAGATACGCAGTATTTT. The V and J genes are TRBV29-1 and TRBJ2-3; 7 bases are a match to TRBD1. The CDR3 loop spans 13 amino acids. The J segment lost 2 bases and the V segment lost 4 bases, leaving 3 bases of the junction unmatched. Germline-derived CDR1 and CDR2 are SQVTM and ANQGSEA.

This clonotype has a handful of counts. The CDR3 coding sequence is TGCAGTGCTAGCCTCGGGACGGACGATGATTCACCCCTCCACTTT. Residues: CSASLGTDDDSPLHF. This chain connects TRBV20-1 to TRBJ1-6; perhaps TRBD1 as D (5 bases). The CDR3 sequence is 15 residues long. Deletions cut 3 bases from V and 8 bases from J, with 17 bases between. Per germline, CDR1 DFQATT and CDR2 SNEGSKA (reference sequence).

Many counts were recorded for this clonotype. The chain couples TRBV12-3 or TRBV12-4 to TRBJ1-6, with D perhaps TRBD1 (5 bases). The CDR3 is 13 amino acids. V was trimmed by 4 bases and J by 10 bases, leaving 11 bases between them. The CDR3 loop reads CASSSRDLSPLHF. As DNA, the CDR3 is TGTGCCAGCAGTTCCCGGGACCTCTCACCCCTCCACTTT.

A few counts support this clonotype. The chain links TRBV16 to TRBJ1-2; TRBD1 might be the D (5 bases). CDR1 and CDR2 from the germline V gene are KGHSY and FQNENV. With 4 bases removed from V and 2 bases from J, the gap between germline ends came to 14 bases. CDR3 length equals 15 residues. CDR3 in DNA: TGTGCCAGCAGCCCACAGAGGGGACCCAACTATGGCTACACCTTC. Protein sequence: CASSPQRGPNYGYTF.

The chain has TRBV29-1 and TRBJ2-3; 11 nucleotides align to TRBD2. V lost 6 bases, J lost 3 bases, and 8 bases stayed unmatched. The germline V gene has CDR1 SQVTM and CDR2 ANQGSEA. The CDR3 totals 15 residues. CDR3 residues: CSVGTSGGGTDTQYF. The CDR3 region has the DNA TGCAGCGTGGGGACTAGCGGAGGAGGGACAGATACGCAGTATTTT.

The gene calls are TRBV7-2 and TRBJ2-2; 9 bases line up with TRBD2. Germline values: CDR1 SGHTA, CDR2 FQGNSA. The CDR3 is 15 residues long. Trimming cost V 5 bases and J 6 bases; bases outside gene matches: 7. CDR3 DNA sequence: TGTGCCAGCAGCCGTAGCGGGAGTCTTGCCGGGGAGCTGTTTTTT. Its protein is CASSRSGSLAGELFF.

This clonotype has just a few counts. The chain has TRBV30 and TRBJ2-5, with no clear D. The CDR3 totals 12 residues. Trimming shortened V by 7 bases and J by 4 bases, and 13 bases separated the two germline ends. From germline, CDR1 is GTSNPN and CDR2 SVGIG (reference sequence). The CDR3: CAFRLPPETQYF. CDR3 sequence (DNA): TGTGCCTTCAGACTCCCTCCAGAGACCCAGTACTTC.

This sequence joins TRBV27 and TRBJ1-5; D may be TRBD1 (5 bases). Trimming took 8 bases from V and 0 from J, leaving 11 bases between them. This CDR3 is built from 14 residues. CDR1 is MNHEY and CDR2 is SMNVEV in the germline V gene (reference sequence). The CDR3, as DNA: TGTGCCAGCGACAGTCTTTATAGCAATCAGCCCCAGCATTTT. This codes for CASDSLYSNQPQHF.

A note on this clonotype: At one end, the junction sequence differs from germline, possibly due to a read error. The chain employs TRBV2 and TRBJ1-1, with D unclear. The germline V gene encodes CDR1 SNHLY and CDR2 FYNNEI. The CDR3 totals 14 residues. CDR3 in DNA: TGTGCCAGCGGCTGGTCGCAGTCACCCACTGAAGTTTTCTTT. Amino acids: CASGWSQSPTEVFF. Supplemented by reference TRBV2 and TRBJ1-1, the full variable domain reads EPEVTQTPSHQVTQMGQEVILRCVPISNHLYFYWYRQILGQKVEFLVSFYNNEISEKSEIFDDQFSVERPDGSNFTLKIRSTKLEDSAMYFCASGWSQSPTEVFFGQGTRLTVV.

This clonotype was seen more than once but under ten times. The chain has TRBV15 and TRBJ2-3; 10 nucleotides match TRBD1. The CDR3 has 20 residues. The V and J ends lost 0 bases and 4 bases, in that order; junction bases with no gene match: 16. Germline assignment: CDR1 LNHNV and CDR2 YYDKDF (reference sequence). CDR3: CATSRDPGTGTGASPDTQYF. In DNA, the CDR3 is TGTGCCACCAGCAGAGATCCTGGGACCGGGACAGGGGCTTCCCCAGATACGCAGTATTTT.

The chain carries TRBV6-5 and TRBJ2-3; D ambiguous. Germline values: CDR1 MNHEY, CDR2 SVGAGI. V lost 2 bases and J 6 bases, leaving 12 bases between the germline ends. The CDR3 is 14 residues long. The CDR3 DNA sequence: TGTGCCAGCAGTTACCAGGATATGTCGGATACGCAGTATTTT. As protein: CASSYQDMSDTQYF.

The chain combines TRBV28 with TRBJ1-4; D is possibly TRBD1 (6 bases). The CDR3 runs 14 residues. CDR1 and CDR2 (germline): MDHEN, SYDVKM. V lost 5 bases, J lost 0 bases, and 7 bases lay in between. The CDR3 region is CASSRGPTNEKLFF. CDR3 DNA: TGTGCCAGCAGTCGGGGGCCAACTAATGAAAAACTGTTTTTT. The full variable domain, its missing parts supplied by reference TRBV28 and TRBJ1-4, is DVKVTQSSRYLVKRTGEKVFLECVQDMDHENMFWYRQDPGLGLRLIYFSYDVKMKEKGDIPEGYSVSREKKERFSLILESASTNQTSMYLCASSRGPTNEKLFFGSGTQLSVL.

The chain is built from TRBV2 and TRBJ2-1; D unresolved. The assigned J gene may be wrong: the sequence end matches TRBJ2-7 better. CDR1 is SNHLY, CDR2 FYNNEI, per germline. The CDR3 covers 13 residues. CDR3 protein: CAQKRSSYNEQYF. CDR3 in DNA: TGTGCCCAAAAACGTAGCTCCTACAATGAGCAGTACTTC.

This clonotype was detected ten times or more. J is TRBJ2-5 and V is TRBV3-1; perhaps TRBD2 as D (5 bases). V was pared by 2 bases and J by 11 bases, with 15 bases between. Germline values: CDR1 LGHDT, CDR2 YNNKEL (reference sequence). CDR3 size: 13 residues. CDR3 in DNA: TGTGCCAGCAGCCAAAGAGGAGAGCGGAAGCAGTACTTC. This translates into CASSQRGERKQYF.

This chain uses TRBV7-2 with TRBJ1-3; D not certain. V lost 0 bases, J lost 0 bases, and 6 bases lay in between. The CDR3 runs 15 residues. CDR1 is SGHTA and CDR2 is FQGNSA in the germline V gene. CDR3 sequence: CASSLAGLSGNTIYF. CDR3 in DNA: TGTGCCAGCAGCTTAGCGGGCCTCTCTGGAAACACCATATATTTT.

The rearrangement uses TRBV7-2 and TRBJ1-5; D remains ambiguous. This CDR3 spans 15 amino acids. Germline CDR1 SGHTA, CDR2 FQGNSA. Trimming took off 1 base at V and 1 base at J, with 8 bases between the two ends. The chain's CDR3 is CASSLVPNSNQPQHF. CDR3 DNA sequence: TGTGCCAGCAGCTTAGTCCCGAACAGCAATCAGCCCCAGCATTTT.

In DNA, the CDR3 is TGTGCCAGCAGCTTAGTTAGCGGGGCGTACAATGAGCAGTACTTC. It translates to CASSLVSGAYNEQYF. This chain links TRBV7-2 with TRBJ2-1; 8 nucleotides agree with TRBD2. The end of the DNA aligns better with TRBJ2-7, so the J call may be wrong. The CDR3 extends over 15 amino acids. Germline CDR1 is SGHTA and CDR2 is FQGNSA.

This clonotype was seen a few times. The chain recombines TRBV4-1 with TRBJ2-5, with D possibly matching TRBD1 (5 bases). The DNA matches TRBJ2-7 better at its end, which makes the J call doubtful. Germline V gives CDR1 MGHRA, CDR2 YSYEKL. The CDR3 length is 14 residues. The CDR3 DNA reads TGCGCCAGCAGCCAAAGGGCAGGGCTCTACGAGCAGTACTTC. This sequence encodes CASSQRAGLYEQYF.

Concerning this clonotype itself: A read error may explain this, as a much larger clone is one base away. The V gene is TRBV12-3 or TRBV12-4, the J gene TRBJ2-1; 12 bases line up with TRBD1. The CDR3 spans 14 residues. CDR3 nucleotides: TGTGCCAGCAGTCCGGGACAGGGGGCTAATGAGCGGTTCTTC. Amino acid sequence: CASSPGQGANERFF.

The V and J genes are TRBV5-1 and TRBJ2-7; 7 positions agree with TRBD2. The CDR3 sequence is 13 residues long. The V gene end was trimmed by 4 bases and the J gene end by 2 bases; junction bases not matched to a gene: 3. The germline V gene encodes CDR1 SGHRS and CDR2 YFSETQ. CDR3 loop: CASSVREAYEQYF. The DNA of the CDR3 is TGCGCCAGCAGCGTTCGGGAGGCCTACGAGCAGTACTTC.

The chain links TRBV24-1 to TRBJ2-1, with 16 bases fitting TRBD2. Germline CDR1 is KGHDR and CDR2 is SFDVKD. The V and J ends lost 6 bases and 9 bases, in that order; junction bases with no gene match: 10. This CDR3 region has 17 residues. The CDR3, as DNA: TGTGCCACCAGTAGTGCCGGGACTAGCGGGAGGGCCGGTGAGCAGTTCTTC. Its protein product is CATSSAGTSGRAGEQFF.

In this sample, this clonotype turned up many times. This chain uses TRBV20-1 with TRBJ1-2; D gene uncertain. CDR1 DFQATT and CDR2 SNEGSKA come from the germline V gene (reference sequence). The CDR3 contains 12 residues. Trimming removed 3 bases from V and 7 bases from J, with 12 bases in between. The CDR3 sequence is CSASPQEGGYTF. The CDR3, as DNA: TGCAGTGCTAGCCCGCAGGAGGGTGGCTACACCTTC.

The chain recombines TRBV6-1 with TRBJ1-2, with D tentatively TRBD1 (6 bases). V was pared by 0 bases and J by 8 bases, with 16 bases between. CDR3 size: 15 residues. CDR1 is MNHNS, CDR2 SASEGT, per germline. Here the CDR3 DNA reads TGTGCCAGCAGTGAAGCTCCCGCAGGGGCGGGAGGCTACACCTTC. It yields the protein CASSEAPAGAGGYTF.

As to this clonotype: Given a much more abundant clone one base away, this may be a read error. The CDR3 does not end in the conserved phenylalanine or tryptophan, so this is likely a read error. This chain connects TRBV3-1 to TRBJ2-4; tentatively, D is TRBD1 (5 bases). The germline V gene encodes CDR1 LGHDT and CDR2 YNNKEL (reference sequence). CDR3 length equals 15 residues. V was cut by 0 bases and J by 13 bases, with 19 bases left in between. Here the CDR3 reads CASSQDGQGYNEQYV. The CDR3 DNA follows: TGTGCCAGCAGCCAAGATGGGCAGGGCTACAATGAGCAGTACGTC.